This T cell receptor (beta chain) was recovered during a study of blood T cells in healthy people across ages. Overall study results and limits: Versus aged donors, long-lived donors had higher diversity and more naive CD4+ cells.

Investigators took about 10 milliliters of peripheral blood from every donor. The extraction recovered at least 6 micrograms of total RNA per sample. As concerns this clonotype: The antigen remains undetermined.

CDR3 length: 16 residues. The V gene's germline CDR1 is SGHTA and CDR2 FQGTGA. With 1 base removed from V and 6 bases from J, the gap between germline ends came to 16 bases. The authors ran a second PCR of about 7 to 11 cycles using a sample-barcoded 5' primer and a J-beta primer mix. The template-switch adaptor, which had 12 random nucleotides, put a tag on each cDNA molecule. TCRdb processed the 5' RACE reads anew with MiXCR; each CDR3 protein has one entry. The sample yields approximately 1.5 million distinct CDR3 sequences, around 40% seen once. This TCR was recovered from a woman aged 18 to 35 in good health. The rearrangement joins TRBV7-3 to TRBJ2-1; no clear D gene. Sequenced material: blood. The DNA of the CDR3 is TGTGCCAGCAGCTTAAACCGGGTGGGCCAAATCAATGAGCAGTTCTTC. Protein sequence: CASSLNRVGQINEQFF.